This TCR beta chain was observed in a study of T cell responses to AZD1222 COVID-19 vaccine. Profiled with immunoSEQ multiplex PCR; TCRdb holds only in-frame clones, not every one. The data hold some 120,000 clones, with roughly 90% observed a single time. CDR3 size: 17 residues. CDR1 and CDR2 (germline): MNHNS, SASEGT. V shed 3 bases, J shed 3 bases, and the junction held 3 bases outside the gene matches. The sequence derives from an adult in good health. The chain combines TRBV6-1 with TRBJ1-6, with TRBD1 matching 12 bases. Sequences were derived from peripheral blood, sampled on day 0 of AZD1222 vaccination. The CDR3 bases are TGTGCCAGCAGTGACCGGGACAGGGGGCTCTATAATTCACCCCTCCACTTT. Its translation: CASSDRDRGLYNSPLHF.